This TCR beta chain was recorded in a study of tumor and adjacent non-tumor tissue in lung cancer. Notes on the study in general: Tumor tissue had significantly higher TCR diversity than normal lung. In normal lung, the top 100 clones were significantly more dominant than in tumor. Higher tumor TCR diversity was associated with shorter survival.

RNA was extracted from bulk tissue without any cell sorting. Distant lung tissue was collected more than 3 cm away from the tumor edge. Chemotherapy-naive patients with new lung cancer underwent thoracic surgery in China, August–November 2014. Three rounds of nested PCR, following a modified ARM-PCR protocol, produced the TCRbeta library. One entry per CDR3 protein results from TCRdb running MiXCR on the multiplex PCR reads. The sample holds 90,000 to 100,000 distinct CDR3 sequences, more than 80% seen once. CDR1 is SQVTM and CDR2 is ANQGSEA in the germline V gene. This CDR3 is 12 amino acids long. To note about this clonotype: Its target is unknown. Its ends do not fully match the called genes, so a read error is possible.

The material sequenced was distant non-tumor lung tissue. This receptor was obtained from a man in his 60s with small cell lung cancer. The V and J genes are TRBV29-1 and TRBJ2-3, with D unresolved. This chain's CDR3 is CGVGNLVDTQYF. The CDR3 bases are TGCGGCGTGGGAAACTTAGTAGATACGCAGTATTTT.